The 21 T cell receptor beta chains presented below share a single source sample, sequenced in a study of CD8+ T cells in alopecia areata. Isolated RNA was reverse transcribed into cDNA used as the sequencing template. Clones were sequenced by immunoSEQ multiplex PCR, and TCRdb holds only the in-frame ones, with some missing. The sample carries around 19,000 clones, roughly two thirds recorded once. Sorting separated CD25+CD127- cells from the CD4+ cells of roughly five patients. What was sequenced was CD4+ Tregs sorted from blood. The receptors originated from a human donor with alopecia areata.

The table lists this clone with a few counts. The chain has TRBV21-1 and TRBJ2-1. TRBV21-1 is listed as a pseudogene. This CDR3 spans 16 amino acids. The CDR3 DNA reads TGTGCCAGCAGCTTACCGTGTCGGGCCCTAAACAATGAGCAGTTCTTC. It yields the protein CASSLPCRALNNEQFF.

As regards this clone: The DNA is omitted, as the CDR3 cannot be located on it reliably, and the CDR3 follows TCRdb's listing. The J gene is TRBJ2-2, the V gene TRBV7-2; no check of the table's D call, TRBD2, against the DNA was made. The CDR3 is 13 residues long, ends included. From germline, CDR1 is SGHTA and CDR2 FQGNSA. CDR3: CASSFPVPGSCFF.

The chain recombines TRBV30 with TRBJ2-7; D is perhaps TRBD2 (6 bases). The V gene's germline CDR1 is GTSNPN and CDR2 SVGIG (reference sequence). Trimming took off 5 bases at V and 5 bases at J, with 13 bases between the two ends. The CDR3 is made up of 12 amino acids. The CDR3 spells CAWGGLFNEQYF. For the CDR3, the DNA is TGTGCCTGGGGAGGGCTATTCAACGAGCAGTACTTC.

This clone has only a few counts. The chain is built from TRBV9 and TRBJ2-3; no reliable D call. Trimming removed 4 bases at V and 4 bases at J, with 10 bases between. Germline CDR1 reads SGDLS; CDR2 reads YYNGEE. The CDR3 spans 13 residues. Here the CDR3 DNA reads TGTGCCAGCAGCCCGAGGTTAGCAGATACGCAGTATTTT. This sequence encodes CASSPRLADTQYF. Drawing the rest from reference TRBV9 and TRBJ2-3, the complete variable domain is DSGVTQTPKHLITATGQRVTLRCSPRSGDLSVYWYQQSLDQGLQFLIQYYNGEERAKGNILERFSAQQFPDLHSELNLSSLELGDSALYFCASSPRLADTQYFGPGTRLTVL.

The CDR3 DNA is TGTGCCACCAGCAGGTCACAGTGGGAGACCCAGTACTTC. It is translated as CATSRSQWETQYF. The chain is built from TRBV15 and TRBJ2-5; no clear D. From germline, CDR1 is LNHNV and CDR2 YYDKDF (reference sequence). Between the trimmed V and J ends, which lost 3 bases and 5 bases, there was a span of 10 bases. The CDR3 has 13 amino acids.

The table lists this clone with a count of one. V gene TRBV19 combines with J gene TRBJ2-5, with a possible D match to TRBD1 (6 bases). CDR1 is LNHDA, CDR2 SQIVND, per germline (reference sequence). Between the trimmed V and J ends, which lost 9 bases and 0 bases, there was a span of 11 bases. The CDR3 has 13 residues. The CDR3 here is CASADRYQETQYF. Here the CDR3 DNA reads TGTGCCAGCGCCGACAGGTACCAAGAGACCCAGTACTTC. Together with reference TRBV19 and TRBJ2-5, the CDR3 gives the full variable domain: DGGITQSPKYLFRKEGQNVTLSCEQNLNHDAMYWYRQDPGQGLRLIYYSQIVNDFQKGDIAEGYSVSREKKESFPLTVTSAQKNPTAFYLCASADRYQETQYFGPGTRLLVL.

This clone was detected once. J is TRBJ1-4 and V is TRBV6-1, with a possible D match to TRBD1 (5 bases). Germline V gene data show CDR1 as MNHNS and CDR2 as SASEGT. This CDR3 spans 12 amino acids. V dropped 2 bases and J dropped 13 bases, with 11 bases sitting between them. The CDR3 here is CASSETGVTLFF. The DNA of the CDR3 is TGTGCCAGCAGTGAAACGGGGGTTACACTGTTTTTT.

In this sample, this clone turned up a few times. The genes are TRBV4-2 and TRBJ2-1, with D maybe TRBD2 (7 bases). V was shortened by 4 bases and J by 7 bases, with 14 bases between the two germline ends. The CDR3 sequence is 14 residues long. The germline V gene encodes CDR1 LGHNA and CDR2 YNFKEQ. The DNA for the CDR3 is TGTGCCAGCAGCCTGGGGGAGGGGGTAAATGAGCAGTTCTTC. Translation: CASSLGEGVNEQFF.

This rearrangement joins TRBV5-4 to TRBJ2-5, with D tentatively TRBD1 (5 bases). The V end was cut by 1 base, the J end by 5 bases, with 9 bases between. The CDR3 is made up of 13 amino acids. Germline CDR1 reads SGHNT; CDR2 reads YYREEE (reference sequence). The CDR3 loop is CASSLPRVETQYF. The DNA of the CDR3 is TGTGCCAGCAGCTTGCCCAGGGTGGAGACCCAGTACTTC.

This CDR3 reads CASSLRTGGTSGARHGHQYF. The CDR3 region has the DNA TGTGCCAGCAGCTTAAGGACAGGAGGGACTAGCGGGGCCCGCCATGGCCACCAGTACTTC. This sequence joins TRBV7-6 and TRBJ2-5; 13 nucleotides align to TRBD2. CDR1 SGHVS and CDR2 FNYEAQ come from the germline V gene. The junction had 22 bases not matched to a gene; V was cut back by 2 bases and J by 10 bases. CDR3 size: 20 residues.

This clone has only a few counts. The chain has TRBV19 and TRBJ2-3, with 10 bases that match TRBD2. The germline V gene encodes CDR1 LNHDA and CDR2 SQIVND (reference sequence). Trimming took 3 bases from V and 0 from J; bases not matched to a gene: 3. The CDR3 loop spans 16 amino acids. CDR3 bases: TGTGCCAGTAGTATCCTAGCGGGAGTTAGCACAGATACGCAGTATTTT. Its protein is CASSILAGVSTDTQYF.

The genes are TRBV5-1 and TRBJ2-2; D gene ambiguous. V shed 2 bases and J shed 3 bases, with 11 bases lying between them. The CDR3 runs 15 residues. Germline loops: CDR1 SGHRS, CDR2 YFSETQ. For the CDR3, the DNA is TGCGCCAGCAGCTTTCGGCTCGCAGACACCGGGGAGCTGTTTTTT. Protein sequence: CASSFRLADTGELFF. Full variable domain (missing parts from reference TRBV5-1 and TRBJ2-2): KAGVTQTPRYLIKTRGQQVTLSCSPISGHRSVSWYQQTPGQGLQFLFEYFSETQRNKGNFPGRFSGRQFSNSRSEMNVSTLELGDSALYLCASSFRLADTGELFFGEGSRLTVL.

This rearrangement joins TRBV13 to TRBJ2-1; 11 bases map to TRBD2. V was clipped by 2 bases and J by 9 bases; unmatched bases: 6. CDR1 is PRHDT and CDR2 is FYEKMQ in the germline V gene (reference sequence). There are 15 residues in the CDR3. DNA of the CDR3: TGTGCCAGCAGCTTACGGCAACTAGCGGGAGCTGAGCAGTTCTTC. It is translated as CASSLRQLAGAEQFF.

The DNA of the CDR3 is TGTGCCAGCAGCCAAGTAGTAGCGGGGGGGCCGCGAGAGACCCAGTACTTC. Protein sequence: CASSQVVAGGPRETQYF. The gene calls are TRBV14 and TRBJ2-5; TRBD2 aligns across 11 bases. The J segment lost 4 bases and the V segment lost 1 base, leaving 8 bases of the junction unmatched. Germline assignment: CDR1 SGHDN and CDR2 FVKESK. The CDR3 loop spans 17 amino acids.

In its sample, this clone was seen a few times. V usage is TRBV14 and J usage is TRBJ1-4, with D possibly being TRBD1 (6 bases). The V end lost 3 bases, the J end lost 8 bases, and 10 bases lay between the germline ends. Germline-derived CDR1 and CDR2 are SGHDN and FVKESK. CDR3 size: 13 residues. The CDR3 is CASSQVGGEKLFF. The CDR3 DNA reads TGTGCCAGCAGCCAGGTCGGGGGCGAAAAACTGTTTTTT.

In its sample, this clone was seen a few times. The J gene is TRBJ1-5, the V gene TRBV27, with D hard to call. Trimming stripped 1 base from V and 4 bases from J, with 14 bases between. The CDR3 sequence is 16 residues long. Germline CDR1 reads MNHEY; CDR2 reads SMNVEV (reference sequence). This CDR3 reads CASSLLPGPTNQPQHF. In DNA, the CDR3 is TGTGCCAGCAGTTTATTACCTGGGCCGACAAATCAGCCCCAGCATTTT.

CDR3 region: CASSPNKTQARLGEAFF. DNA of the CDR3: TGTGCCAGCAGCCCTAATAAAACTCAGGCGAGGCTGGGTGAAGCTTTCTTT. The chain has TRBV21-1 and TRBJ1-1. TRBV21-1 is a documented pseudogene. This CDR3 is built from 17 residues.

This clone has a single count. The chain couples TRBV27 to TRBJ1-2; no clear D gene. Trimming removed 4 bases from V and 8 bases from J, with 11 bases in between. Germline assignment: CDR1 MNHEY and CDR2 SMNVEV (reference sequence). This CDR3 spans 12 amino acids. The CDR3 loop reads CASSSTTEGYTF. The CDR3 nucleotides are TGTGCCAGCAGTTCGACGACCGAGGGCTACACCTTC.

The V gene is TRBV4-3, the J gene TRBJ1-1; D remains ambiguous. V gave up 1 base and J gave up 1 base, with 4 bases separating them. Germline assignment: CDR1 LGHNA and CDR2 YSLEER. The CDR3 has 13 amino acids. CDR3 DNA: TGCGCCAGCAGCCAAGTTGGGAACACTGAAGCTTTCTTT. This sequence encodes CASSQVGNTEAFF.

The CDR3 protein is CSAQRRTYYNEQFF. CDR3 coding DNA: TGCAGCGCCCAAAGGAGGACGTATTACAATGAGCAGTTCTTC. This chain joins TRBV29-1 and TRBJ2-1; possible D gene TRBD2, 5 bases. Germline loops: CDR1 SQVTM, CDR2 ANQGSEA. This CDR3 has 14 amino acids. V lost 7 bases to trimming and J lost 4 bases, with 17 bases between them.

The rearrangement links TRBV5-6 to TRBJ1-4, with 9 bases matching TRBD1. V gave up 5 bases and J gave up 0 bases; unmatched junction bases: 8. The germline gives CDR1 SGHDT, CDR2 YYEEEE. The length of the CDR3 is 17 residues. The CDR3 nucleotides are TGTGCCAGCAGTGCGTCCTGGACAGGGGCAACTAATGAAAAACTGTTTTTT. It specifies CASSASWTGATNEKLFF.